Listed below are T cell receptor beta chains from one sample, sequenced in a study of T-cell memory formation after mild COVID-19. TCRdb processed the 5' RACE reads anew with MiXCR; each CDR3 protein has one entry. Of 450,000 to 650,000 distinct CDR3 sequences in the sample, just over 20% were seen once. The sample was PBMCs or a T cell subset sorted from them (not recorded which). The source is an adult woman who had mild COVID-19 (a few samples of this study predate the infection). Cell type and time point are not known. The CDR3 runs from the conserved cysteine through the conserved F or W. D genes are given only for firm matches. Size tells how often a clone was seen (once, few, many) or the class of an expanded clone, and some rows leave it out.

abundance	d_gene	j_gene	v_gene	CDR3nt	CDR3aa
NA	NA	TRBJ2-7	TRBV7-6	TGTGCCAGCAGCTTATCGTTTAGTAGCCGCGGCGAGCAGTACTTC	CASSLSFSSRGEQYF
NA	NA	TRBJ1-2	TRBV19	TGTGCCAGTAGTATCGTTGAGTCGGGCCCAATTTTC	CASSIVESGPIF
NA	NA	TRBJ2-3	TRBV6-5	TGTGCCAGCAGTTACGGGGCAGGTCCCCGGTCAGATACGCAGTATTTT	CASSYGAGPRSDTQYF
few	NA	TRBJ2-3	TRBV7-9	TGTGCCAGCAGCCCCGACTTGACAGGTCCCACAGATACGCAGTATTTT	CASSPDLTGPTDTQYF
NA	TRBD1	TRBJ1-2	TRBV6-1	TGTGCCAGCAGTGAATACGACAGGGCGCCCTATGGCTACACCTTC	CASSEYDRAPYGYTF
few	NA	TRBJ1-1	TRBV6-4	TGTGCCAGCTGCAGGTGGGCAGTCAAAGCTTTCTTT	CASCRWAVKAFF
NA	NA	TRBJ2-1	TRBV5-6	TGTGCCAGCAGCAACGTAGGGGGGGACTCCTACAATGAGCAGTTCTTC	CASSNVGGDSYNEQFF
NA	NA	TRBJ2-5	TRBV5-1	TGCGCCAGCAGCTTGGAGGACTTACAAGAGACCCAGTACTTC	CASSLEDLQETQYF
few	TRBD1	TRBJ2-7	TRBV5-1	TGCGCCAGCAGCTCGCGGACAGGTATGGGGGAGCAGTACTTC	CASSSRTGMGEQYF
few	NA	TRBJ2-1	TRBV3-1	TGTGCCAGCAGCCAGAACCCCAGCTCCTACAATGAGCAGTTCTTC	CASSQNPSSYNEQFF
NA	NA	TRBJ2-6	TRBV4-2	TGTGCCAGCAGCCAAGAAACAAGGGGGGGCCTAGGCTCTGGGGCCAACGTCCTGACTTTC	CASSQETRGGLGSGANVLTF
NA	TRBD2	TRBJ2-1	TRBV20-1	TGCAGTGCTCATTTCGGACTAGCGGGAGGTAATGAGCAGTTCTTC	CSAHFGLAGGNEQFF
NA	NA	TRBJ1-3	TRBV9	TGTGCCAGCAGCGTTTCAGGAAACACCATATATTTT	CASSVSGNTIYF
NA	NA	TRBJ2-1	TRBV4-3	TGCGCCAGCAGCCAAGTTCCAGGCCCCAATGAGCAGTTCTTC	CASSQVPGPNEQFF
NA	NA	TRBJ2-2	TRBV11-3	TGTGCCAGCAGCGCCAGGGGCTCTGGCGGGGAGCTGTTTTTT	CASSARGSGGELFF
NA	TRBD2	TRBJ2-1	TRBV12-3/TRBV12-4	TGTGCCAGCAGTCCCACTCGCGGGAGGTCGCTCTTC	CASSPTRGRSLF
NA	NA	TRBJ2-5	TRBV7-2	TGTGCCAGCCGTCGAGGGGGGGCCGGGAGGACCCAGTACTTC	CASRRGGAGRTQYF
NA	TRBD1	TRBJ2-5	TRBV30	TGTGCCTGGAGTGTGGACAGGGGGGAGACCCAGTACTTC	CAWSVDRGETQYF
few	NA	TRBJ1-5	TRBV20-1	TGCAGTGGGGCCAGGGCGGGCAATCAGCCCCAGCATTTT	CSGARAGNQPQHF
few	NA	TRBJ1-1	TRBV12-5	TGTGCTAGTGGTGTCCCTGAAGCTTTCTTT	CASGVPEAFF
NA	NA	TRBJ2-7	TRBV7-9	TGTGCCAGCACCCCAGGCGTTACCTACGAGCAGTACTTC	CASTPGVTYEQYF
few	NA	TRBJ2-1	TRBV6-5	TGTGCCAGCAGTAAAACCCGGCGGGATTCCTACAATGAGCAGTTCTTC	CASSKTRRDSYNEQFF
few	TRBD1	TRBJ2-1	TRBV19	TGTGCCAGTAGGGAGACCCCGGGACAGGGAGCCAATGAGCAGTTCTTC	CASRETPGQGANEQFF
NA	NA	TRBJ2-5	TRBV11-2	TGTGCCAGCAGCTTAAGCCCTGGACGGCAAGAGACCCAGTACTTC	CASSLSPGRQETQYF
few	NA	TRBJ2-1	TRBV2	TGTGCCAGTTCCAGCCGGGCGGGCTCCTACAATGAGCAGTTCTTC	CASSSRAGSYNEQFF
few	NA	TRBJ2-3	TRBV9	TGTGCCAGCAGCGTAATTGGACTTAACCCAACAGATACGCAGTATTTT	CASSVIGLNPTDTQYF
NA	NA	TRBJ2-1	TRBV5-1	TGCGCCAGCAGCTTCCACCCTTTGGACAATGAGCAGTTCTTC	CASSFHPLDNEQFF
NA	NA	TRBJ2-7	TRBV7-9	TGTGCCAGCAGCGTTGACGGAATCTACGAGCAGTACTTC	CASSVDGIYEQYF